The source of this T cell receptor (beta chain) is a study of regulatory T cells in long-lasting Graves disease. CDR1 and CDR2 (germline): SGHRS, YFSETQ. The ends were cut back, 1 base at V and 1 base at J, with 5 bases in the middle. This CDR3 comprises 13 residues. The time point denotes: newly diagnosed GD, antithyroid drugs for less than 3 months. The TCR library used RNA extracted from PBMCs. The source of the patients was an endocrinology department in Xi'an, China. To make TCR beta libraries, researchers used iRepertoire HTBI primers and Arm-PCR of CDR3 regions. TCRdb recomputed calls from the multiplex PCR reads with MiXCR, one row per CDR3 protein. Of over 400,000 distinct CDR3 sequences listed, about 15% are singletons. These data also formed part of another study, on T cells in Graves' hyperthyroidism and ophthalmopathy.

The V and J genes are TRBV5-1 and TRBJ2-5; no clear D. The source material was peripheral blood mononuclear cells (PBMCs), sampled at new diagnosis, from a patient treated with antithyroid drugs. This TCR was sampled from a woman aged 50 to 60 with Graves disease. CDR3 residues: CASSLLTQETQYF. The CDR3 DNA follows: TGCGCCAGCAGCTTGCTCACCCAAGAGACCCAGTACTTC.